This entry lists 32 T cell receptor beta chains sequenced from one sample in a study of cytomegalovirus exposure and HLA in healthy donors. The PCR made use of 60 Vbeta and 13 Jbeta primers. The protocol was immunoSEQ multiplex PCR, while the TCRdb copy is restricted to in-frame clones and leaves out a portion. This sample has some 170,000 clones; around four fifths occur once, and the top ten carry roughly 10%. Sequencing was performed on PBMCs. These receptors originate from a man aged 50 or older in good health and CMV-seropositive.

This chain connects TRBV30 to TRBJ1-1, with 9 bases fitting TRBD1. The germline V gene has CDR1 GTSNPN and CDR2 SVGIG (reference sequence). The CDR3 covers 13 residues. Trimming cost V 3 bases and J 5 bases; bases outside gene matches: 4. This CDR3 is CAWSDRGSTEAFF. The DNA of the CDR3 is TGTGCCTGGAGCGACAGGGGGAGTACTGAAGCTTTCTTT.

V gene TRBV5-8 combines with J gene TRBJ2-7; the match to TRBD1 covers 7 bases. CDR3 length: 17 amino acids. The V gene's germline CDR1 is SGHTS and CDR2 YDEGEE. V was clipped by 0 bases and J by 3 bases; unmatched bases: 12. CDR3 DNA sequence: TGTGCCAGCAGCTTGGACGGGGAAACAGGGGCTAGCTACGAGCAGTACTTC. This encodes CASSLDGETGASYEQYF.

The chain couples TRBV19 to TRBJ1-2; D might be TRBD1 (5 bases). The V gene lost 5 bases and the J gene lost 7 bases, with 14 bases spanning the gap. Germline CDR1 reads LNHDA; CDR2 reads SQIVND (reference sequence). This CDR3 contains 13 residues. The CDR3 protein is CASSPRRVSGYTF. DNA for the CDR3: TGTGCCAGTAGTCCACGCAGGGTGAGTGGCTACACCTTC.

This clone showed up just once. CDR3 amino acids: CASSFISERLRETQYF. The CDR3 nucleotides are TGTGCCAGCAGTTTTATCTCTGAGCGGTTGAGGGAGACCCAGTACTTC. This chain connects TRBV28 to TRBJ2-5; perhaps TRBD2 as D (5 bases). Germline V gene lookup returns CDR1 MDHEN and CDR2 SYDVKM. CDR3 length: 16 residues. Trimming took off 3 bases at V and 5 bases at J, with 19 bases between the two ends.

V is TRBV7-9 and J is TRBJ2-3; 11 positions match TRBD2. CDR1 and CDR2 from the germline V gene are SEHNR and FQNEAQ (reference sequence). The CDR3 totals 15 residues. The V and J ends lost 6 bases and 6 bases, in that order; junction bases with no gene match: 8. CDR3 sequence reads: CASSRLAGGPDTQYF. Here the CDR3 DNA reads TGTGCCAGCAGTCGTCTAGCGGGGGGCCCCGATACGCAGTATTTT.

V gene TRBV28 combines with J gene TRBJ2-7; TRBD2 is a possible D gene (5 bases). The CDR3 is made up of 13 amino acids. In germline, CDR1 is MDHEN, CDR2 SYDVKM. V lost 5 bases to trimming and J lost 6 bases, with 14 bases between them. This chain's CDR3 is CASSRDLLVEQYF. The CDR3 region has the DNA TGTGCCAGCAGTCGGGATCTCCTGGTCGAGCAGTACTTC.

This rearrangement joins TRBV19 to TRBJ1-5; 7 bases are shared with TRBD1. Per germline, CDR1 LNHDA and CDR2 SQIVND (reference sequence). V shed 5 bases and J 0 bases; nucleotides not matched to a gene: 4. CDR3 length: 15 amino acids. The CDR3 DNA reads TGTGCCAGTAGTCGGGGACAGTATAGCAATCAGCCCCAGCATTTT. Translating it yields CASSRGQYSNQPQHF.

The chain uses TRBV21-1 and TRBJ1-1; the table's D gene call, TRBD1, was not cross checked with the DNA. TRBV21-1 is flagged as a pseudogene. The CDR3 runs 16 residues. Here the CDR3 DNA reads TGTGCCAGCCTACCGGACAGGGAGTTACTTGGCACTGAAGCTTTCTTT. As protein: CASLPDRELLGTEAFF.

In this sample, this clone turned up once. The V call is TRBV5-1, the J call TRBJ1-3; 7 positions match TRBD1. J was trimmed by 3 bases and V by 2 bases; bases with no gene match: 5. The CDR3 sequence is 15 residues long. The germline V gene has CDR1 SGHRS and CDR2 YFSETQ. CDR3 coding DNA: TGCGCCAGCAGCTTAACCGGGACAGTTGGAAACACCATATATTTT. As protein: CASSLTGTVGNTIYF.

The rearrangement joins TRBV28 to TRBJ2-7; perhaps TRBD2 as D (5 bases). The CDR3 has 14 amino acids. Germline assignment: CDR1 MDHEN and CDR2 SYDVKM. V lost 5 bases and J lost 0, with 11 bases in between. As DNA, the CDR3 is TGTGCCAGCAGTATCCGGACTGCCTCCTACGAGCAGTACTTC. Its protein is CASSIRTASYEQYF.

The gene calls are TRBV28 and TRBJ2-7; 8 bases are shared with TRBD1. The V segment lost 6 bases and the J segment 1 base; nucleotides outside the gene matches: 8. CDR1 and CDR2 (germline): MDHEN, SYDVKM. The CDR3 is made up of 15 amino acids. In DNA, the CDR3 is TGTGCCAGCAGGGCCGGGACAGGCTGGTCCTACGAGCAGTACTTC. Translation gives CASRAGTGWSYEQYF.

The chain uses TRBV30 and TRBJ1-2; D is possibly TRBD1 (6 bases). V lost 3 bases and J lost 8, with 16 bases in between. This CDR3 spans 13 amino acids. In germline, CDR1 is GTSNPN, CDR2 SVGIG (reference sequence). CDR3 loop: CAWSLIQGSGYTF. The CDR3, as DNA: TGTGCCTGGAGCCTAATACAGGGTTCGGGCTACACCTTC.

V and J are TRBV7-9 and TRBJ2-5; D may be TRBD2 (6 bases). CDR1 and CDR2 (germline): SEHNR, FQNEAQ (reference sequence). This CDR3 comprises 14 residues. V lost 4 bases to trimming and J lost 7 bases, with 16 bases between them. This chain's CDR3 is CASSSPVGGVTQYF. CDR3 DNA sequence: TGTGCCAGCAGCTCCCCGGTGGGGGGAGTGACCCAGTACTTC.

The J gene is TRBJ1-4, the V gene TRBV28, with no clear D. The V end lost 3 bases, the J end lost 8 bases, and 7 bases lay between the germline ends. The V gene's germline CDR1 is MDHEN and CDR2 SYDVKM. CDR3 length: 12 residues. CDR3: CASSFKREKLFF. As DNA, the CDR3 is TGTGCCAGCAGTTTTAAACGGGAAAAACTGTTTTTT.

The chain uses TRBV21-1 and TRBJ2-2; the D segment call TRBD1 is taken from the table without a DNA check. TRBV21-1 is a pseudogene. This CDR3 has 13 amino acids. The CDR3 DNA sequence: TGTGCCAGCAGCCAAGACTCGTTGACTTGGGGCTTTTTT. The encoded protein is CASSQDSLTWGFF.

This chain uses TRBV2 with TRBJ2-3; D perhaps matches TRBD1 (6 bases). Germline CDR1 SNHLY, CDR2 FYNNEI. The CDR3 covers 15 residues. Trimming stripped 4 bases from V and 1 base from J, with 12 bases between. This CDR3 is CASSVQGEGTDTQYF. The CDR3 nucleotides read TGTGCCAGCAGTGTACAGGGCGAAGGCACAGATACGCAGTATTTT.

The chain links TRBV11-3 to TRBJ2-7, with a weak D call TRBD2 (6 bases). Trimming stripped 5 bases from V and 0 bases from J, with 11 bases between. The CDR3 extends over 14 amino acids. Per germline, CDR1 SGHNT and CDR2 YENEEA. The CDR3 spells CASSPGGVSYEQYF. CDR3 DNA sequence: TGTGCCAGCAGCCCCGGCGGGGTCTCCTACGAGCAGTACTTC.

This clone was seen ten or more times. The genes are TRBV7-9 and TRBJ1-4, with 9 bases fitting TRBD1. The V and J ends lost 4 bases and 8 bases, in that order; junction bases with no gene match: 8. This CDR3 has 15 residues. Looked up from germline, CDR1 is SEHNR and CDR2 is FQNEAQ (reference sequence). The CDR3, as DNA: TGTGCCAGCAGCTCCCCGGGACAGGGACCCGAAAAACTGTTTTTT. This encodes CASSSPGQGPEKLFF.

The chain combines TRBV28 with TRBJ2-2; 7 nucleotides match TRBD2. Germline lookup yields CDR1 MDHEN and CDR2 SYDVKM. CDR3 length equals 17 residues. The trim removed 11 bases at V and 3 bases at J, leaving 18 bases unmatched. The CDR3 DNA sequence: TGTGCCTCCGGCAACTCGGGGGGATTAAGGGACACCGGGGAGCTGTTTTTT. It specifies CASGNSGGLRDTGELFF.

CDR3 DNA sequence: TGCGCCAGCAGCCAAAGTCAGTCTGGTGGCTACACCTTC. Protein: CASSQSQSGGYTF. The chain combines TRBV4-3 with TRBJ1-2; D unresolved. This CDR3 is built from 13 residues. Trimming left V 2 bases short and J 7 bases short, with 11 bases between. Germline values: CDR1 LGHNA, CDR2 YSLEER.

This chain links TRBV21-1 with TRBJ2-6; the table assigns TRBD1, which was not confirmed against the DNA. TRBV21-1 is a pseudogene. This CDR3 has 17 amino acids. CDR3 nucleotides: TGTGCCAGCAGCAAAAGGACAGGCCGCTCTGGGGCCAACGTCCTGACTTTC. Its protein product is CASSKRTGRSGANVLTF.

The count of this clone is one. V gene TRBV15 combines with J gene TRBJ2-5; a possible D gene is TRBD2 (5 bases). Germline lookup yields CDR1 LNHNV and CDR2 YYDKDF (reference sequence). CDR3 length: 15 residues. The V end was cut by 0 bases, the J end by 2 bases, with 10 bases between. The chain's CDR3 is CATSRDRGEQETQYF. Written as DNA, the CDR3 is TGTGCCACCAGCAGAGATCGGGGAGAACAAGAGACCCAGTACTTC.

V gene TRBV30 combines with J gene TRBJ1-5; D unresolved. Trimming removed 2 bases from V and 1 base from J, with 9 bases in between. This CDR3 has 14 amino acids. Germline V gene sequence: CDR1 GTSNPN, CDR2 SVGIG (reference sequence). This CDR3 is CAWSRGRSNQPQHF. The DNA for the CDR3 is TGTGCCTGGAGTCGGGGTCGGAGCAATCAGCCCCAGCATTTT.

The CDR3 reads CATKRTSPGELFF. CDR3 nucleotides: TGTGCCACTAAAAGGACTAGTCCTGGGGAGCTGTTTTTT. J is TRBJ2-2 and V is TRBV19, with 7 bases that match TRBD2. Germline assignment: CDR1 LNHDA and CDR2 SQIVND (reference sequence). The trim removed 10 bases at V and 8 bases at J, leaving 10 bases unmatched. CDR3 length: 13 residues.

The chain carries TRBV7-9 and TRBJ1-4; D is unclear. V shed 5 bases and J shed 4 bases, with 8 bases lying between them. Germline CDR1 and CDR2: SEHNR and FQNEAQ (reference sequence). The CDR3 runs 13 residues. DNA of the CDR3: TGTGCCAGCAGCCCGCGCGGTAATGAAAAACTGTTTTTT. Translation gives CASSPRGNEKLFF. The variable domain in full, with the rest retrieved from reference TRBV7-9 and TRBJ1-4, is DTGVSQNPRHKITKRGQNVTFRCDPISEHNRLYWYRQTLGQGPEFLTYFQNEAQLEKSRLLSDRFSAERPKGSFSTLEIQRTEQGDSAMYLCASSPRGNEKLFFGSGTQLSVL.

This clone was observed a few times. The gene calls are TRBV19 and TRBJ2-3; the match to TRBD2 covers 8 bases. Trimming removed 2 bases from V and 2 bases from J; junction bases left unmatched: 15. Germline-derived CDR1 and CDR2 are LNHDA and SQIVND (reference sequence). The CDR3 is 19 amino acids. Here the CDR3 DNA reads TGTGCCAGTAGTATACTTGCGAGCGGAGCGGGAGTTGCCACAGATACGCAGTATTTT. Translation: CASSILASGAGVATDTQYF.

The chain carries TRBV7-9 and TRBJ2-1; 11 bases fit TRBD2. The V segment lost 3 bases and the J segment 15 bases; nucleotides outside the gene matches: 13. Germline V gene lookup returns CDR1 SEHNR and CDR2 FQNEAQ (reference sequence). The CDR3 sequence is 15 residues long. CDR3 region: CASSLNSGGGQVMFF. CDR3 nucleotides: TGTGCCAGCAGCTTGAATAGCGGGGGGGGCCAGGTAATGTTCTTC.

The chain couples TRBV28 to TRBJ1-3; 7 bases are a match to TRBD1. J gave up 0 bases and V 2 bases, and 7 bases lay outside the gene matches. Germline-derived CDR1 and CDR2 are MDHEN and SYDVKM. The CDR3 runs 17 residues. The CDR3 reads CASSLGSGGPSGNTIYF. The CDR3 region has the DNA TGTGCCAGCAGTTTAGGGTCAGGGGGGCCCTCTGGAAACACCATATATTTT. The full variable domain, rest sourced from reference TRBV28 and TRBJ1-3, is DVKVTQSSRYLVKRTGEKVFLECVQDMDHENMFWYRQDPGLGLRLIYFSYDVKMKEKGDIPEGYSVSREKKERFSLILESASTNQTSMYLCASSLGSGGPSGNTIYFGEGSWLTVV.

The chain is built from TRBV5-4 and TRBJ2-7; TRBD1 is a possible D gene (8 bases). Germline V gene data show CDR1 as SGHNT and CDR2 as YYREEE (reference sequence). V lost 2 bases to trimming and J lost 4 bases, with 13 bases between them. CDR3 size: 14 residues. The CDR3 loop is CASSFNRGGYEQYF. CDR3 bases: TGTGCCAGCAGCTTCAACAGGGGGGGGTACGAGCAGTACTTC. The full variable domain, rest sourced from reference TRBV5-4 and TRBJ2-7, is ETGVTQSPTHLIKTRGQQVTLRCSSQSGHNTVSWYQQALGQGPQFIFQYYREEENGRGNFPPRFSGLQFPNYSSELNVNALELDDSALYLCASSFNRGGYEQYFGPGTRLTVT.

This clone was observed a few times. The CDR3, as DNA: TGTGCCAGCAGCGTAGACGGAGGAGTAACTGAAGCTTTCTTT. Translated, it gives CASSVDGGVTEAFF. This chain links TRBV9 with TRBJ1-1; unclear D gene. V was pared by 0 bases and J by 5 bases, with 11 bases between. Germline CDR1 reads SGDLS; CDR2 reads YYNGEE. The CDR3 totals 14 residues.

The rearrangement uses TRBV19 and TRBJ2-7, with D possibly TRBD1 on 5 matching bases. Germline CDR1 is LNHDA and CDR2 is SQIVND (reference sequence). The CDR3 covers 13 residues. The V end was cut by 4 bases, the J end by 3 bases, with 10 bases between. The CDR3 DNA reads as TGTGCCAGTAGTAATCCAGGGAACTACGAGCAGTACTTC. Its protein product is CASSNPGNYEQYF.

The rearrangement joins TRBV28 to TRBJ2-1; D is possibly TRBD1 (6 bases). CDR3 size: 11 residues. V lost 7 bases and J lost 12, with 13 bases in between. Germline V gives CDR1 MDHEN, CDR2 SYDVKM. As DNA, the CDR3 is TGTGCCAGCACAAAGGGGGATTGGCAGTTCTTC. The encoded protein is CASTKGDWQFF.